The rows below give T cell receptor beta chains drawn from one sample of a study of blood T cell repertoires in COVID-19. Only in-frame clones appear in the TCRdb table, and some are missing; sequencing was by immunoSEQ multiplex PCR. The table has fewer than 30,000 clones, approximately 90% seen once; the top ten hold over 9%. Sequenced material: peripheral blood. Source of these receptors: a man in his 60s with acute or convalescent COVID-19. Each CDR3 is given with its conserved first and last residue. Each record gives: clone size, D gene, J gene, CDR3 length, V gene, CDR3 DNA, CDR3 protein. The D gene is left open where the match is weak. Size tells how often a clone was seen (once, few, many) or the class of an expanded clone, and some rows leave it out.

>once|-|TRBJ1-2|15|TRBV6-6
TGTGCCAGCAGTTACGGGGGGGGCCCGGACTATGGCTACACCTTC
CASSYGGGPDYGYTF
>-|-|TRBJ1-3|18|TRBV2
TGTGCCAGCAGTTATTCCCCATCCCCTACAGGTACAGGAAACACCATATATTTT
CASSYSPSPTGTGNTIYF
>-|-|TRBJ2-3|14|TRBV3-1/TRBV3-2
TGTGCCAGCAGCCAATCGCGGGCCACAGATACGCAGTATTTT
CASSQSRATDTQYF
>-|-|TRBJ2-1|16|TRBV3-1/TRBV3-2
TGTGCCAGCAGCCCAAACCCAGCGGGTGTCTACAATGAGCAGTTCTTC
CASSPNPAGVYNEQFF
>-|TRBD2|TRBJ2-6|17|TRBV10-3
TGTGCCACCACCGCCCGGGGACTAGGATCTGGGGCCAACGTCCTGACTTTC
CATTARGLGSGANVLTF
>-|-|TRBJ2-6|17|TRBV19
TGTGCCAGTAGTATTAGTCCAGGGGCCGCTGGGGCCAACGTCCTGACTTTC
CASSISPGAAGANVLTF
>-|-|TRBJ2-5|14|TRBV6-1
TGTGCCAGCAGTGAAGCTAGCGTGGTGGAGACCCAGTACTTC
CASSEASVVETQYF
>-|-|TRBJ1-2|15|TRBV5-1
TGCGCCAGCAGCTTGGCCGACGGGGGTAACTATGGCTACACCTTC
CASSLADGGNYGYTF
>-|TRBD1|TRBJ1-3|15|TRBV7-2
TGTGCCAGCAGCTTCGGGACAGGCTCTGGAAACACCATATATTTT
CASSFGTGSGNTIYF
>-|-|TRBJ2-5|11|TRBV6-5
TGTGCCAGCCGGACTGGAGAGACCCAGTACTTC
CASRTGETQYF
>-|TRBD2|TRBJ2-3|18|TRBV5-6
TGTGCCAGCAGCCCGAGGACTAGCGGGGGGGTGAGCACAGATACGCAGTATTTT
CASSPRTSGGVSTDTQYF
>-|TRBD1|TRBJ1-2|14|TRBV28
TGTGCCAGCAGACCGACAGGGGGTGGCTATGGCTACACCTTC
CASRPTGGGYGYTF
>-|TRBD2|TRBJ2-7|16|TRBV11-2
TGTGCCAGCAGCTTGGGTGGACTAGCGGGAGAGTACGAGCAGTACTTC
CASSLGGLAGEYEQYF
>-|-|TRBJ2-5|14|TRBV2
TGTGCCAGCAGGGACTTCCCATTACGGGAGACCCAGTACTTC
CASRDFPLRETQYF
>-|TRBD2|TRBJ2-1|15|TRBV7-9
TGTGCCAGCAGCTCGACCCGGACTAGCGGGAACGAGCAGTTCTTC
CASSSTRTSGNEQFF
>-|TRBD1|TRBJ1-2|12|TRBV29-1
TGCAGCGTTGAGGACAGGGCGGATGGCTACACCTTC
CSVEDRADGYTF
>-|TRBD2|TRBJ2-4|16|TRBV10-3
TGTGCCATCAGTGAGTGGGGTAGCGGGACCTTAAACATTCAGTACTTC
CAISEWGSGTLNIQYF
>-|-|TRBJ1-3|15|TRBV5-1
TGCGCCAGCAGCTTGGGCAGGGCCCTGGGAAACACCATATATTTT
CASSLGRALGNTIYF
>once|-|TRBJ1-5|14|TRBV25-1
TGTGCCAGGATCCGGGGGGCGAGGTTCCGGCCCCAGCATTTT
CARIRGARFRPQHF
>-|-|TRBJ1-2|15|TRBV27
TGTGCCAGCAAATCAAACCCGGCGGCAAGCTATGGCTACACCTTC
CASKSNPAASYGYTF
>-|-|TRBJ2-3|14|TRBV28
TGTGCCAGCAGGAAGGGAGGACGCACAGATACGCAGTATTTT
CASRKGGRTDTQYF
>-|-|TRBJ2-5|13|TRBV3-1/TRBV3-2
TGTGCCAGCAGCGGCCGCCCCAAGGAGACCCAGTACTTC
CASSGRPKETQYF
>-|-|TRBJ1-5|13|TRBV18
TGTGCCAGCTCACGGCAGAGCAATCAGCCCCAGCATTTT
CASSRQSNQPQHF
>-|-|TRBJ1-2|17|TRBV9
TGTGCCAGCAGCGCGGGGGGCGGGACCCCCACCTCCTATGGCTACACCTTC
CASSAGGGTPTSYGYTF
>-|TRBD1|TRBJ2-4|16|TRBV10-1
TGCGCCAGCAGTGAGTCCTTGACAGGGCCCTTAAACATTCAGTACTTC
CASSESLTGPLNIQYF
>once|-|TRBJ1-3|12|TRBV6-5
TGTGCCAGCAGTCTCTCTGGAAACACCATATATTTT
CASSLSGNTIYF
>-|-|TRBJ2-7|12|TRBV16
TGTGCCAGCAGCCAAGTCCCATACGAGCAGTACTTC
CASSQVPYEQYF
>-|-|TRBJ2-1|15|TRBV6-4
TGTGCCAGCAGTGTAGGGGATAGCTCCTACAATGAGCAGTTCTTC
CASSVGDSSYNEQFF
>-|TRBD1|TRBJ1-1|13|TRBV28
TGTGCCAGCACCCTGACAGGGCACACTGAAGCTTTCTTT
CASTLTGHTEAFF
>-|TRBD1|TRBJ2-6|18|TRBV28
TGTGCCAGCAGTTTATCGGGACAGGGGGCACCTGGGGCCAACGTCCTGACTTTC
CASSLSGQGAPGANVLTF
>once|TRBD1|TRBJ2-1|13|TRBV12-3/TRBV12-4
TGTGCCAGCAAGGGACAGCACTACAATGAGCAGTTCTTC
CASKGQHYNEQFF
>-|-|TRBJ2-2|13|TRBV6-5
TGTGCCAGCACCCTCACCAGTACCGGGGAGCTGTTTTTT
CASTLTSTGELFF
>-|-|TRBJ1-1|14|TRBV5-6
TGTGCCAGCAGCTTCTTGGAGCGGAACACTGAAGCTTTCTTT
CASSFLERNTEAFF
>-|TRBD2|TRBJ2-1|17|TRBV27
TGTGCCACCCGAGGACTAGCGGGAAGGGGGGCCTACAATGAGCAGTTCTTC
CATRGLAGRGAYNEQFF
>-|TRBD2|TRBJ2-2|15|TRBV5-1
TGCGCCAGCAGCTTGTTAGGGGAGGGGACCGGGGAGCTGTTTTTT
CASSLLGEGTGELFF
>-|TRBD2|TRBJ2-1|14|TRBV6-5
TGTGCCAGCGGGCATAGCGGGGGGGCGGCTGAGCAGTTCTTC
CASGHSGGAAEQFF
>-|-|TRBJ2-4|14|TRBV2
TGTGCCAGCAGTGAACTGGGCCGGGGGTCCATTCAGTACTTC
CASSELGRGSIQYF
>-|TRBD2|TRBJ2-3|14|TRBV29-1
TGCAGCCTACGACCCGGGACTATGGTAGATACGCAGTATTTT
CSLRPGTMVDTQYF
>-|TRBD1|TRBJ1-2|15|TRBV5-6
TGTGCCAGCAGCCCGGTCAGGGGGGCCGGGAATGGCTACACCTTC
CASSPVRGAGNGYTF
>-|-|TRBJ1-6|16|TRBV19
TGTGCCAGTAGCTCCCTGGAAGGGGAGGGTAATTCACCCCTCCACTTT
CASSSLEGEGNSPLHF
>-|-|TRBJ2-3|14|TRBV29-1
TGCAGCGTTGCGGGACTTAAAAACACAGATACGCAGTATTTT
CSVAGLKNTDTQYF
>-|-|TRBJ1-5|16|TRBV18
TGTGCCAGCTCAGAGCTGGGGGCAGGGAGCAATCAGCCCCAGCATTTT
CASSELGAGSNQPQHF
>-|TRBD1|TRBJ1-1|14|TRBV19
TGTGCCAGTACCTCGACAGGGTATAACACTGAAGCTTTCTTT
CASTSTGYNTEAFF
>-|-|TRBJ2-6|11|TRBV10-3
TGTGCCATCAGTAACAGCAACGTCCTGACTTTC
CAISNSNVLTF
>-|TRBD1|TRBJ1-2|14|TRBV14
TGTGCCAGCAGACGCCAGGGGGAGGTCTATGGCTACACCTTC
CASRRQGEVYGYTF
>-|-|TRBJ2-6|16|TRBV18
TGTGCCAGCTCACCACAGCAGGGTGGTGGGGCCAACGTCCTGACTTTC
CASSPQQGGGANVLTF
>few|-|TRBJ1-4|14|TRBV27
TGTGCCAGCAGTTTATCGAATGTCGGGGATGGACTGTTTTTT
CASSLSNVGDGLFF
>-|-|TRBJ1-2|11|TRBV7-8
TGTGCCAGCAGCTCGAGCTATGGCTACACCTTC
CASSSSYGYTF
>-|-|TRBJ2-4|13|TRBV7-2
TGTGCCAGCAGCTCGGGAGAGAAAAACATTCAGTACTTC
CASSSGEKNIQYF
>-|-|TRBJ1-2|14|TRBV19
TGTGCCAGTAGCCCGACCCAGGGCTACTATGGCTACACCTTC
CASSPTQGYYGYTF